The 22 T cell receptor beta chains listed next were all sequenced from one sample in a study of beta chain features in type 1 diabetes. These receptors have no identified antigens. Overall study findings and caveats: Patients with Type 1 diabetes showed moderately but significantly shorter TCRB CDR3s in all four CD4+ subsets.

Sequencing targeted expressed TCRB transcripts, as all isolated RNA had been reverse transcribed. Here immunoSEQ multiplex PCR was the method, and the copy in TCRdb shows in-frame clones only, minus some. The table shows roughly 290,000 clones, with about 15% occurring only once. Sequenced input: naive CD4+ T cells from blood. These receptors were obtained from a young man with type 1 diabetes.

This clone appeared a few times. CDR3 loop: CASSYSFRFDTEAFF. In DNA form, the CDR3 reads TGTGCCAGCAGTTACTCGTTCAGATTCGACACTGAAGCTTTCTTT. V gene TRBV6-5 combines with J gene TRBJ1-1; D is unresolved. The germline gives CDR1 MNHEY, CDR2 SVGAGI. This CDR3 contains 15 residues. The V end lost 0 bases, the J end lost 3 bases, and 11 bases lay between the germline ends.

V is TRBV4-2 and J is TRBJ2-7; TRBD2 matches at 8 bases. From germline, CDR1 is LGHNA and CDR2 YNFKEQ. The V and J ends lost 0 bases and 3 bases, in that order; junction bases with no gene match: 7. This CDR3 is 16 amino acids long. The CDR3 coding sequence is TGTGCCAGCAGCCAAGATCACGTGAGCGGGAGCTACGAGCAGTACTTC. Residues: CASSQDHVSGSYEQYF.

The chain joins TRBV18 to TRBJ1-5; maybe TRBD1 (5 bases). The CDR3 is 15 residues long. Germline loops: CDR1 KGHSH, CDR2 LQKENI. Trimming shortened V by 5 bases and J by 9 bases, and 20 bases separated the two germline ends. This chain's CDR3 is CASSARGDSPWPQHF. The CDR3 region has the DNA TGTGCCAGCTCAGCTCGGGGGGACTCGCCTTGGCCCCAGCATTTT.

This clone was detected only a few times. The chain is built from TRBV5-4 and TRBJ2-3, with 9 bases identical to TRBD1. The CDR3 spans 18 residues. The J segment lost 6 bases and the V segment lost 0 bases, leaving 14 bases of the junction unmatched. Germline assignment: CDR1 SGHNT and CDR2 YYREEE (reference sequence). The CDR3 DNA is TGTGCCAGCAGCTTGGCCGGGGGGACAGGGAAGTTTTTGGATACGCAGTATTTT. Protein product: CASSLAGGTGKFLDTQYF.

Only a few counts were recorded for this clone. This chain uses TRBV4-1 with TRBJ2-5; 9 positions match TRBD1. V gave up 4 bases and J gave up 5 bases; unmatched junction bases: 2. The CDR3 consists of 13 residues. The germline V gene encodes CDR1 MGHRA and CDR2 YSYEKL. CDR3 coding DNA: TGCGCCAGCAGCCGACAGGGGGGCGAGACCCAGTACTTC. Amino acids: CASSRQGGETQYF.

This clone has more than one count but fewer than ten. For the CDR3, the DNA is TGTGCCAGCAGCTTGATCAGCTACAATGAGCAGTTCTTC. It specifies CASSLISYNEQFF. The chain joins TRBV5-5 to TRBJ2-1; unclear D gene. The CDR3 loop spans 13 amino acids. V lost 1 base and J lost 3, with 5 bases in between. The germline CDR1 and CDR2 sequences are SGHKS and YYEKEE (reference sequence).

The J gene is TRBJ1-5, the V gene TRBV5-6; D remains unclear. The CDR3 covers 13 residues. Trimming left V 4 bases short and J 5 bases short, with 10 bases between. The germline gives CDR1 SGHDT, CDR2 YYEEEE. CDR3 protein: CASSGGRDQPQHF. The CDR3, as DNA: TGTGCCAGCAGCGGAGGTCGGGATCAGCCCCAGCATTTT.

This chain links TRBV2 with TRBJ1-2; TRBD1 matches 9 bases. V trimming: 6 bases; J trimming: 4 bases; junction bases outside the gene matches: 6. The length of the CDR3 is 14 residues. The germline V gene encodes CDR1 SNHLY and CDR2 FYNNEI. The CDR3 loop reads CASSPGTGSYGYTF. DNA for the CDR3: TGTGCCAGCAGCCCCGGGACAGGGAGCTATGGCTACACCTTC.

This clone has just a few counts. This chain connects TRBV13 to TRBJ2-3, with 8 bases aligning to TRBD2. The V and J ends lost 5 bases and 2 bases, in that order; junction bases with no gene match: 9. This CDR3 is built from 16 residues. Germline V gene lookup returns CDR1 PRHDT and CDR2 FYEKMQ (reference sequence). CDR3: CASSLSVRGATDTQYF. CDR3 nucleotides: TGTGCCAGCAGCCTCAGCGTGCGGGGGGCCACAGATACGCAGTATTTT.

The V call is TRBV28, the J call TRBJ1-1, with TRBD1 matching over 7 bases. The CDR3 runs 15 residues. J gave up 0 bases and V 8 bases, and 9 bases lay outside the gene matches. CDR1 and CDR2 from the germline V gene are MDHEN and SYDVKM. The CDR3: CASGQPGQLNTEAFF. Written as DNA, the CDR3 is TGTGCCAGCGGCCAACCGGGACAGTTGAACACTGAAGCTTTCTTT.

This clone was seen only a few times. The CDR3 DNA reads TGTGCCAGCACCCGAGGCACGGTCACCGGGGAGCTGTTTTTT. Residues: CASTRGTVTGELFF. The gene calls are TRBV6-6 and TRBJ2-2, with D unresolved. V lost 7 bases, J lost 4 bases, and 13 bases lay in between. The CDR3 runs 14 residues. CDR1 MNHNY and CDR2 SVGAGI come from the germline V gene (reference sequence).

This clone was observed a handful of times. The chain couples TRBV29-1 to TRBJ2-7; the D is unclear. This CDR3 is built from 15 residues. The V and J ends lost 3 bases and 2 bases respectively, with 17 bases between them. Germline assignment: CDR1 SQVTM and CDR2 ANQGSEA. The CDR3 sequence is CSVEVRAGLTYEQYF. The CDR3 DNA follows: TGCAGCGTTGAGGTGCGCGCTGGTCTCACCTACGAGCAGTACTTC.

This sequence joins TRBV5-1 and TRBJ1-2; TRBD1 might be the D (6 bases). V shed 7 bases and J shed 0 bases, with 7 bases lying between them. The CDR3 loop spans 12 amino acids. Per germline, CDR1 SGHRS and CDR2 YFSETQ. CDR3 protein: CASRTANYGYTF. DNA of the CDR3: TGCGCCAGCCGGACAGCTAACTATGGCTACACCTTC.

This chain connects TRBV4-1 to TRBJ2-1; the D is unclear. CDR3 length equals 15 residues. Germline V gene sequence: CDR1 MGHRA, CDR2 YSYEKL. With 2 bases removed from V and 2 bases from J, the gap between germline ends came to 10 bases. CDR3 nucleotide sequence: TGCGCCAGCAGCCAACTAGTTTTGCCCTACAATGAGCAGTTCTTC. Encoded protein: CASSQLVLPYNEQFF.

This chain links TRBV5-4 with TRBJ2-1, with 7 bases identical to TRBD2. The V segment lost 0 bases and the J segment 2 bases; nucleotides outside the gene matches: 5. The V gene's germline CDR1 is SGHNT and CDR2 YYREEE (reference sequence). The CDR3 contains 16 residues. The CDR3: CASSLVAGGTYNEQFF. DNA of the CDR3: TGTGCCAGCAGCTTGGTAGCGGGTGGTACCTACAATGAGCAGTTCTTC.

This clone was seen a handful of times. This chain uses TRBV11-2 with TRBJ2-7, with no clear D. Germline CDR1 reads SGHAT; CDR2 reads FQNNGV. Trimming pared 5 bases from V and 3 bases from J, leaving 11 bases between. The CDR3 runs to 13 residues. The DNA for the CDR3 is TGTGCCAGCAGCCCAAACGGCGGCTACGAGCAGTACTTC. Its translation is CASSPNGGYEQYF.

CDR3 sequence reads: CASSSLAGASQETQYF. Here the CDR3 DNA reads TGTGCCAGCAGCTCCCTAGCGGGGGCTTCACAAGAGACCCAGTACTTC. The V call is TRBV5-6, the J call TRBJ2-5, with 10 bases aligning to TRBD2. The CDR3 totals 16 residues. J gave up 2 bases and V 3 bases, and 7 bases lay outside the gene matches. Per the germline V gene, CDR1 is SGHDT and CDR2 is YYEEEE.

The chain is built from TRBV19 and TRBJ2-2, with 11 bases lining up with TRBD2. Trimming cost V 5 bases and J 0 bases; bases outside gene matches: 8. Germline V lookup: CDR1 LNHDA, CDR2 SQIVND (reference sequence). The CDR3 totals 18 residues. As DNA, the CDR3 is TGTGCCAGTAGTCGCAGGGGGGGACTAGCGGCGAACACCGGGGAGCTGTTTTTT. This gives the protein CASSRRGGLAANTGELFF. The full variable domain, rest sourced from reference TRBV19 and TRBJ2-2, is DGGITQSPKYLFRKEGQNVTLSCEQNLNHDAMYWYRQDPGQGLRLIYYSQIVNDFQKGDIAEGYSVSREKKESFPLTVTSAQKNPTAFYLCASSRRGGLAANTGELFFGEGSRLTVL.

This chain links TRBV18 with TRBJ1-5; no firm D call. Between the trimmed V and J ends, which lost 1 base and 5 bases, there was a span of 6 bases. Germline V lookup: CDR1 KGHSH, CDR2 LQKENI. CDR3 size: 13 residues. The CDR3 region has the DNA TGTGCCAGCTCACCACTACGGGATCAGCCCCAGCATTTT. This encodes CASSPLRDQPQHF.

This clone has just a few counts. The chain has TRBV4-3 and TRBJ1-5; the D gene is possibly TRBD1 (6 bases). The germline V and J ends were trimmed by 4 bases and 5 bases, with 12 bases remaining between them. From germline, CDR1 is LGHNA and CDR2 YSLEER. The CDR3 sequence is 14 residues long. In nucleotides, the CDR3 is TGCGCCAGCAGCCCCCGTGGACAGCATCAGCCCCAGCATTTT. As protein: CASSPRGQHQPQHF.

The chain employs TRBV6-5 and TRBJ1-2; TRBD1 matches at 9 bases. Germline CDR1 and CDR2: MNHEY and SVGAGI. After removal of 2 bases from V and 4 bases from J, the junction contained 2 bases not matched to a gene. The CDR3 is made up of 14 amino acids. The chain's CDR3 is CASSYEGQGYGYTF. CDR3 in DNA: TGTGCCAGCAGTTACGAGGGACAGGGCTATGGCTACACCTTC.

The chain employs TRBV2 and TRBJ2-7; D gene uncertain. The V end was cut by 5 bases, the J end by 4 bases, with 15 bases between. Per germline, CDR1 SNHLY and CDR2 FYNNEI. CDR3 length: 14 residues. In nucleotides, the CDR3 is TGTGCCAGCAGTATCTCCCGAGACGGGTACGAGCAGTACTTC. Amino acids: CASSISRDGYEQYF. The whole variable domain, remainder taken from reference TRBV2 and TRBJ2-7, is EPEVTQTPSHQVTQMGQEVILRCVPISNHLYFYWYRQILGQKVEFLVSFYNNEISEKSEIFDDQFSVERPDGSNFTLKIRSTKLEDSAMYFCASSISRDGYEQYFGPGTRLTVT.